What follows are 32 T cell receptor beta chains derived from one specimen sequenced in a study of T-cell reconstitution after alpha-beta-depleted transplantation in children. The library targeted TCRbeta and was prepared with unique molecular identifiers. TCRdb reanalysed the PCR reads using MiXCR and keeps one entry per CDR3 protein. The data hold about 360,000 distinct CDR3 sequences, with 13% observed a single time. The sample here was PBMCs, taken from the stem cell graft. These receptors all stem from a human donor who donated a stem cell graft to a child with Fanconi anemia.

This clonotype was seen only a few times. The chain has TRBV28 and TRBJ1-1; 7 positions match TRBD1. Germline loops: CDR1 MDHEN, CDR2 SYDVKM. The CDR3 covers 16 residues. V shed 6 bases, J shed 0 bases, and the junction held 10 bases outside the gene matches. The DNA of the CDR3 is TGTGCCAGCAGAACTACACAGGGGTACATGAACACTGAAGCTTTCTTT. Its translation is CASRTTQGYMNTEAFF.

This CDR3 is CASSYSGYTYGYTF. CDR3 in DNA: TGTGCCAGCAGTTACTCAGGATACACCTATGGCTACACCTTC. V is TRBV6-2 or TRBV6-3 and J is TRBJ1-2; no firm D call. Trimming removed 0 bases from V and 4 bases from J, with 9 bases in between. The germline V gene has CDR1 MNHEY and CDR2 SVGEGT. The CDR3 is 14 residues long.

This clonotype was seen a handful of times. The V gene is TRBV6-5, the J gene TRBJ2-7, with a tentative D call TRBD2 (5 bases). Germline V lookup: CDR1 MNHEY, CDR2 SVGAGI. The V end lost 2 bases, the J end lost 0 bases, and 14 bases lay between the germline ends. The CDR3 is made up of 16 amino acids. The CDR3 region is CASSYGDPRDSYEQYF. In nucleotides, the CDR3 is TGTGCCAGCAGTTACGGGGATCCCCGGGACTCCTACGAGCAGTACTTC.

This clonotype was observed many times. J is TRBJ2-7 and V is TRBV5-1; D is possibly TRBD1 (5 bases). Per the germline V gene, CDR1 is SGHRS and CDR2 is YFSETQ. This CDR3 is built from 14 residues. V was trimmed by 2 bases and J by 5 bases, leaving 14 bases between them. This CDR3 reads CASSFGSGLNEQYF. As DNA, the CDR3 is TGCGCCAGCAGCTTCGGTTCAGGGTTGAACGAGCAGTACTTC.

The chain is built from TRBV7-8 and TRBJ2-7; 8 positions agree with TRBD2. CDR3 size: 15 residues. V lost 5 bases and J lost 2; bases outside the gene matches: 8. Looked up from germline, CDR1 is SGHVS and CDR2 is FQNEAQ. The CDR3 loop reads CASSLSGGVAYEQYF. The CDR3 DNA is TGTGCCAGCAGCCTCTCGGGGGGGGTGGCCTACGAGCAGTACTTC. Drawing the rest from reference TRBV7-8 and TRBJ2-7, the complete variable domain is GAGVSQSPRYKVAKRGQDVALRCDPISGHVSLFWYQQALGQGPEFLTYFQNEAQLDKSGLPSDRFFAERPEGSVSTLKIQRTQQEDSAVYLCASSLSGGVAYEQYFGPGTRLTVT.

This clonotype was counted between two and nine times. The chain has TRBV25-1 and TRBJ1-2; no clear D. The CDR3 length is 16 residues. The V gene lost 4 bases and the J gene lost 4 bases, with 19 bases spanning the gap. Germline lookup yields CDR1 MGHDK and CDR2 SYGVNS. This CDR3 is CASSGSMLGRSYGYTF. The CDR3 DNA reads as TGTGCCAGCAGTGGATCGATGTTAGGCCGGAGCTATGGCTACACCTTC.

This clonotype was recorded at least ten times. V usage is TRBV4-3 and J usage is TRBJ2-1; either TRBD1 or TRBD2 may supply D (5 bases each). V gave up 0 bases and J gave up 9 bases, with 18 bases separating them. The CDR3 covers 16 residues. CDR1 is LGHNA, CDR2 YSLEER, per germline. For the CDR3, the DNA is TGCGCCAGCAGCCAAGATCTAGGGACGGGTCTAGGTGAGCAGTTCTTC. Translating gives CASSQDLGTGLGEQFF.

The V gene is TRBV7-2, the J gene TRBJ1-4; 7 bases fit TRBD1. Germline lookup yields CDR1 SGHTA and CDR2 FQGNSA. This CDR3 has 14 residues. J was trimmed by 7 bases and V by 4 bases; bases with no gene match: 6. As DNA, the CDR3 is TGTGCCAGCAGCTCCCAGGGGGTGGGTGAAAAACTGTTTTTT. It codes for CASSSQGVGEKLFF.

This chain uses TRBV7-2 with TRBJ1-3; perhaps TRBD1 as D (6 bases). Per the germline V gene, CDR1 is SGHTA and CDR2 is FQGNSA. The CDR3 runs 16 residues. V was pared by 4 bases and J by 1 base, with 14 bases between. CDR3 sequence: CASSYAGAISGNTIYF. CDR3 nucleotides: TGTGCCAGCAGCTACGCAGGGGCGATATCTGGAAACACCATATATTTT. The full variable domain, its missing parts supplied by reference TRBV7-2 and TRBJ1-3, is GAGVSQSPSNKVTEKGKDVELRCDPISGHTALYWYRQSLGQGLEFLIYFQGNSAPDKSGLPSDRFSAERTGGSVSTLTIQRTQQEDSAVYLCASSYAGAISGNTIYFGEGSWLTVV.

This clonotype has a count of ten or more. Mismatch with germline at one junction end may stem from a read error. This chain links TRBV4-3 with TRBJ1-1; D is ambiguous. The V gene's germline CDR1 is LGHNA and CDR2 YSLEER. The CDR3 totals 14 residues. The chain's CDR3 is CASSQDGGGTEAFF. CDR3 sequence (DNA): TGTGCCAGCAGCCAGGACGGCGGAGGGACTGAAGCTTTCTTT.

This clonotype was recorded many times. The chain is built from TRBV4-1 and TRBJ2-2; D unclear. This CDR3 has 15 residues. From germline, CDR1 is MGHRA and CDR2 YSYEKL. The ends were cut back, 1 base at V and 5 bases at J, with 11 bases in the middle. The CDR3 loop is CASSQGASVTGELFF. The CDR3 region has the DNA TGCGCCAGCAGCCAAGGGGCTAGTGTAACCGGGGAGCTGTTTTTT.

Only a few counts were recorded for this clonotype. V is TRBV7-2 and J is TRBJ1-4; D perhaps matches TRBD1 (6 bases). Germline CDR1 is SGHTA and CDR2 is FQGNSA. The CDR3 has 14 amino acids. The ends were cut back, 5 bases at V and 5 bases at J, with 12 bases in the middle. This CDR3 is CASSRDMGNEKLFF. CDR3 coding DNA: TGTGCCAGCAGCCGGGACATGGGAAATGAAAAACTGTTTTTT.

This clonotype appeared a few times. The rearrangement joins TRBV5-1 to TRBJ2-1; D is possibly TRBD2 (6 bases). V was trimmed by 1 base and J by 3 bases, leaving 11 bases between them. There are 15 residues in the CDR3. The V gene's germline CDR1 is SGHRS and CDR2 YFSETQ. The CDR3 reads CASSLSGLSYNEQFF. As DNA, the CDR3 is TGCGCCAGCAGCTTGTCGGGACTGAGCTACAATGAGCAGTTCTTC.

This clonotype was counted at least ten times. The chain carries TRBV4-3 and TRBJ2-2, with no clear D. Trimming removed 0 bases at V and 6 bases at J, with 11 bases between. CDR3 size: 15 residues. CDR1 is LGHNA and CDR2 is YSLEER in the germline V gene. The CDR3 DNA reads as TGCGCCAGCAGCCAAGATCTCGCTGTCCCCGGGGAGCTGTTTTTT. It codes for CASSQDLAVPGELFF.

This chain joins TRBV15 and TRBJ2-3; perhaps TRBD2 as D (5 bases). The CDR3 covers 17 residues. V gave up 1 base and J gave up 0 bases, with 14 bases separating them. Per germline, CDR1 LNHNV and CDR2 YYDKDF (reference sequence). The CDR3: CATSRGGGRFSTDTQYF. In nucleotides, the CDR3 is TGTGCCACCAGCAGAGGAGGAGGCAGGTTTAGCACAGATACGCAGTATTTT. The full variable domain, rest sourced from reference TRBV15 and TRBJ2-3, is DAMVIQNPRYQVTQFGKPVTLSCSQTLNHNVMYWYQQKSSQAPKLLFHYYDKDFNNEADTPDNFQSRRPNTSFCFLDIRSPGLGDTAMYLCATSRGGGRFSTDTQYFGPGTRLTVL.

A note on this clonotype: The junction and the germline gene differ at one end; a read error may be behind it. The rearrangement uses TRBV10-3 and TRBJ1-1, with D perhaps matching TRBD1 (6 bases). Per the germline V gene, CDR1 is ENHRY and CDR2 is SYGVKD. This CDR3 region has 11 residues. The CDR3 loop is CTIRTGTEAFF. For the CDR3, the DNA is TGTACCATCAGGACCGGGACAGAAGCTTTCTTT.

This chain uses TRBV10-1 with TRBJ2-1, with TRBD2 matching 8 bases. This CDR3 comprises 14 residues. V was pared by 4 bases and J by 7 bases, with 6 bases of the junction left unmatched. Germline loops: CDR1 WNHNN, CDR2 SYGVQD (reference sequence). The CDR3, as DNA: TGCGCCAGCAGTGTTTTGGCTAGCGGGAATGAGCAGTTCTTC. It translates to CASSVLASGNEQFF.

This chain joins TRBV7-9 and TRBJ2-1; 8 bases line up with TRBD2. CDR1 is SEHNR, CDR2 FQNEAQ, per germline (reference sequence). Trimming at V came to 8 bases and at J to 4 bases, leaving 1 base not matched to a gene. The CDR3 is 12 amino acids. CDR3 nucleotides: TGTGCCAGCGAGCGGGGGTACAATGAGCAGTTCTTC. Its translation: CASERGYNEQFF.

This clonotype was seen a few times. The chain couples TRBV5-5 to TRBJ2-1; 12 bases line up with TRBD2. Germline trimming cut 0 bases from V and 8 bases from J; bases unmatched to any gene: 12. The CDR3 sequence is 18 residues long. The germline gives CDR1 SGHKS, CDR2 YYEKEE (reference sequence). CDR3 in amino acids: CASSLAGSSGGALDEQFF. The CDR3 DNA sequence: TGTGCCAGCAGCTTGGCGGGGTCTAGCGGGGGGGCCTTAGATGAGCAGTTCTTC.

This rearrangement joins TRBV4-2 to TRBJ2-5; 8 bases agree with TRBD1. The germline V gene encodes CDR1 LGHNA and CDR2 YNFKEQ. V was pared by 4 bases and J by 2 bases, with 15 bases of the junction left unmatched. This CDR3 region has 18 residues. This chain's CDR3 is CASSRMIRQGKGQETQYF. Written as DNA, the CDR3 is TGTGCCAGCAGCCGAATGATTCGACAGGGGAAGGGGCAAGAGACCCAGTACTTC.

This clonotype was counted ten times or more. The V call is TRBV27, the J call TRBJ2-1; 9 positions match TRBD2. CDR3 length: 13 residues. V was clipped by 8 bases and J by 10 bases; unmatched bases: 9. Germline V gene lookup returns CDR1 MNHEY and CDR2 SMNVEV (reference sequence). The chain's CDR3 is CASYSGGPQEQFF. For the CDR3, the DNA is TGTGCCAGCTATAGCGGGGGACCCCAAGAGCAGTTCTTC.

The table lists this clonotype with a few counts. The J gene is TRBJ1-6, the V gene TRBV20-1; no definite D call. Trimming cost V 3 bases and J 0 bases, with 12 bases left between them. This CDR3 has 16 amino acids. Germline CDR1 is DFQATT and CDR2 is SNEGSKA (reference sequence). The CDR3 here is CSARVGRSSYNSPLHF. The CDR3 DNA is TGCAGTGCTAGGGTGGGTAGGAGCTCCTATAATTCACCCCTCCACTTT.

V and J are TRBV7-9 and TRBJ1-3, with D maybe TRBD1 (5 bases). There are 15 residues in the CDR3. CDR1 is SEHNR and CDR2 is FQNEAQ in the germline V gene (reference sequence). The germline V and J ends were trimmed by 5 bases and 8 bases, with 19 bases remaining between them. This CDR3 reads CASSDARTIWDTIYF. Written as DNA, the CDR3 is TGTGCCAGCAGCGATGCGAGGACAATTTGGGACACCATATATTTT. The variable domain in full, completed from reference TRBV7-9 and TRBJ1-3, reads DTGVSQNPRHKITKRGQNVTFRCDPISEHNRLYWYRQTLGQGPEFLTYFQNEAQLEKSRLLSDRFSAERPKGSFSTLEIQRTEQGDSAMYLCASSDARTIWDTIYFGEGSWLTVV.

The rearrangement links TRBV5-1 to TRBJ2-4; D unclear. Deletions cut 0 bases from V and 4 bases from J, with 8 bases between. The CDR3 loop spans 14 amino acids. Germline assignment: CDR1 SGHRS and CDR2 YFSETQ. This CDR3 is CASSLDGQKNIQYF. In DNA, the CDR3 is TGCGCCAGCAGCTTGGACGGCCAGAAAAACATTCAGTACTTC.

The chain is built from TRBV27 and TRBJ2-7, with TRBD1 matching over 7 bases. The CDR3 spans 14 residues. V was pared by 3 bases and J by 3 bases, with 5 bases of the junction left unmatched. The germline gives CDR1 MNHEY, CDR2 SMNVEV (reference sequence). In DNA, the CDR3 is TGTGCCAGCAGTTTCAGACAGGGCATCTACGAGCAGTACTTC. Amino acid sequence: CASSFRQGIYEQYF.

The rearrangement joins TRBV5-6 to TRBJ1-1; possibly TRBD1 for D (6 bases). The CDR3 runs to 15 residues. The V gene's germline CDR1 is SGHDT and CDR2 YYEEEE. The V end was cut by 1 base, the J end by 5 bases, with 15 bases between. The CDR3: CASSLRLGASTEAFF. The CDR3 region has the DNA TGTGCCAGCAGCTTGCGTCTGGGGGCAAGTACTGAAGCTTTCTTT.

The chain uses TRBV9 and TRBJ1-1; tentative D call: TRBD1 (6 bases). Germline V gene data show CDR1 as SGDLS and CDR2 as YYNGEE. The CDR3 loop spans 14 amino acids. Trimming removed 0 bases at V and 1 base at J, with 7 bases between. The CDR3 is CASSVVQGNTEAFF. CDR3 coding DNA: TGTGCCAGCAGCGTAGTACAGGGGAACACTGAAGCTTTCTTT.

This clonotype was seen a few times. V is TRBV9 and J is TRBJ2-2; D ambiguous. CDR1 SGDLS and CDR2 YYNGEE come from the germline V gene. V lost 1 base, J lost 4 bases, and 14 bases lay in between. The CDR3 sequence is 16 residues long. CDR3 sequence (DNA): TGTGCCAGCAGCGTAACAGCCACCCTGGGCACCGGGGAGCTGTTTTTT. Its translation: CASSVTATLGTGELFF.

This clonotype appeared many times. This chain connects TRBV7-3 to TRBJ2-1; D unresolved. The CDR3 sequence is 14 residues long. Trimming removed 3 bases at V and 9 bases at J, with 15 bases between. Germline assignment: CDR1 SGHTA and CDR2 FQGTGA. The CDR3 region has the DNA TGTGCCAGCAGCTTGATGCTCGGACCGTCTGAGCAGTTCTTC. Its protein product is CASSLMLGPSEQFF.

This clonotype was counted only a few times. This chain connects TRBV11-2 to TRBJ2-7; D is unresolved. The CDR3 consists of 13 residues. Germline V CDR1 and CDR2: SGHAT, FQNNGV. V lost 2 bases and J lost 5, with 10 bases in between. This chain's CDR3 is CASSLIRAHEQYF. The CDR3 bases are TGTGCCAGCAGCTTAATCCGTGCCCACGAGCAGTACTTC.

This chain uses TRBV10-3 with TRBJ1-4, with D possibly being TRBD1 (6 bases). The germline CDR1 and CDR2 sequences are ENHRY and SYGVKD. The V end was cut by 3 bases, the J end by 5 bases, with 13 bases between. This CDR3 region has 15 residues. CDR3 coding DNA: TGTGCCATCAGTGAACAGGGATCGGGGAATGAAAAACTGTTTTTT. This translates into CAISEQGSGNEKLFF.

This clonotype was detected a few times. Here the CDR3 DNA reads TGTGCCAGCAGCTCCCAGGACAGGATCTCCTACAATGAGCAGTTCTTC. It codes for CASSSQDRISYNEQFF. The gene calls are TRBV27 and TRBJ2-1; TRBD1 matches at 7 bases. There are 16 residues in the CDR3. Trimming removed 6 bases from V and 0 bases from J; junction bases left unmatched: 8. Germline CDR1 is MNHEY and CDR2 is SMNVEV (reference sequence).